This TCR beta chain comes out of a study of response to subunit inactivated influenza vaccine listed by TCRdb under 2018. With respect to the entire study: The study used deep quantitative T cell receptor repertoire profiling to track responses to a trivalent subunit inactivated influenza vaccine.

Comments on this clonotype: The specificity of this receptor is unknown. Within one base of it there is no much larger clone, and no base qualities were kept.

The CDR3 spans 15 residues, from the cysteine through the phenylalanine. The CDR3 DNA has 45 bases and is translated from base 1. Trimming removed 1 base from V and 0 bases from J, leaving 9 bases between the germline ends. Per the germline V gene, SGHTA is the CDR1 and FQGNSA is the CDR2. The paper as a whole reports these results and caveats: According to the authors, only a limited number of new T cells may be recruited by each seasonal influenza vaccination.

The library was built by means of RT-PCR. The sequencer listed for this sample is Illumina HiSeq 2500. The public reads were reprocessed in TCRdb via fastp at Q25 and MiXCR, keeping in-frame beta chains. Entries that share a CDR3 protein sequence are merged under the most common genes and DNA. This sample gives approximately 700,000 distinct CDR3 sequences in total; approximately 14% of them show up just once. The top ten hold around 10% of the sample. The sample here was PBMCs from blood, taken 11 to 12 days after vaccination. The sequence derives from a man in his fifties who received an inactivated influenza vaccine. Donor details come from another sample of the same person, matched by shared clones. The rearranged chain carries TRBV7-2 and TRBJ1-2, with no confidently assigned D gene. The nucleotide sequence reads TGTGCCAGCAGCTTAGTCGGGTCCCCTAACTATGGCTACACCTTC. It encodes CASSLVGSPNYGYTF. Outside the CDR3, residues come from the reference TRBV7-2 and TRBJ1-2 proteins, so the full variable domain is: GAGVSQSPSNKVTEKGKDVELRCDPISGHTALYWYRQSLGQGLEFLIYFQGNSAPDKSGLPSDRFSAERTGGSVSTLTIQRTQQEDSAVYLCASSLVGSPNYGYTFGSGTRLTVV.